The 16 T cell receptor beta chains in this list originate from one sample, sequenced in a study of OX40 agonist ivuxolimab in advanced cancers. TCRdb's copy holds only in-frame clones and misses some; the assay was immunoSEQ multiplex PCR. This table holds around 89,000 clones, about nine tenths found once. The material was CD4+ or CD8+ T cells sorted from blood, obtained in a trial of the OX40 agonist ivuxolimab. These receptors all stem from an adult with an advanced solid tumor such as melanoma, head and neck, liver or kidney cancer.

The chain couples TRBV28 to TRBJ1-3; no clear D. This CDR3 spans 16 amino acids. V lost 5 bases to trimming and J lost 0 bases, with 14 bases between them. Germline CDR1 is MDHEN and CDR2 is SYDVKM. Written as DNA, the CDR3 is TGTGCCAGCAGTGGATACAGTTATACCTCTGGAAACACCATATATTTT. Translating gives CASSGYSYTSGNTIYF.

The chain links TRBV30 to TRBJ2-3; possible D gene TRBD2, 6 bases. Germline V CDR1 and CDR2: GTSNPN, SVGIG (reference sequence). This CDR3 has 13 amino acids. Deletions cut 4 bases from V and 2 bases from J, with 10 bases between. The CDR3 sequence: CAWTAGNTDTQYF. As DNA, the CDR3 is TGTGCCTGGACCGCGGGGAACACAGATACGCAGTATTTT. The variable domain in full, with the rest retrieved from reference TRBV30 and TRBJ2-3, is SQTIHQWPATLVQPVGSPLSLECTVEGTSNPNLYWYRQAAGRGLQLLFYSVGIGQISSEVPQNLSASRPQDRQFILSSKKLLLSDSGFYLCAWTAGNTDTQYFGPGTRLTVL.

On this clone: One end of the junction is discordant with germline, which a read error may explain. The chain uses TRBV4-1 and TRBJ2-3, with D possibly TRBD2 on 7 matching bases. Germline V lookup: CDR1 MGHRA, CDR2 YSYEKL. The length of the CDR3 is 18 residues. CDR3 amino acids: CASSQGGGSPTRTDTQYF. The CDR3 DNA sequence: TGCGCCAGCAGTCAAGGGGGGGGGAGTCCAACTCGCACAGATACGCAGTATTTT.

In its sample, this clone was seen a few times. The gene calls are TRBV11-2 and TRBJ2-3; possibly TRBD1 for D (7 bases). Germline V gene sequence: CDR1 SGHAT, CDR2 FQNNGV. The CDR3 is 15 residues long. The V end lost 5 bases, the J end lost 2 bases, and 14 bases lay between the germline ends. CDR3 loop: CASSPGGGNTDTQYF. In nucleotides, the CDR3 is TGTGCCAGCAGCCCCGGAGGGGGCAACACAGATACGCAGTATTTT.

This clone appeared once. The chain combines TRBV19 with TRBJ2-7; D is perhaps TRBD2 (6 bases). The CDR3 is made up of 14 amino acids. Germline loops: CDR1 LNHDA, CDR2 SQIVND (reference sequence). Trimming stripped 3 bases from V and 0 bases from J, with 9 bases between. The CDR3 loop reads CASSMRGTSYEQYF. The DNA for the CDR3 is TGTGCCAGTAGTATGCGCGGGACCTCCTACGAGCAGTACTTC.

This chain connects TRBV6-5 to TRBJ2-3; D gene unclear. The CDR3 is 13 residues long. V lost 5 bases, J lost 0 bases, and 6 bases lay in between. Germline CDR1 MNHEY, CDR2 SVGAGI. The CDR3 protein is CASSHRSTDTQYF. CDR3 in DNA: TGTGCCAGCAGTCATCGAAGCACAGATACGCAGTATTTT.

This chain connects TRBV10-3 to TRBJ2-2; 7 bases fit TRBD2. Trimming removed 0 bases from V and 4 bases from J; junction bases left unmatched: 5. This CDR3 comprises 16 residues. The germline gives CDR1 ENHRY, CDR2 SYGVKD. The CDR3 here is CAISESGGGSTGELFF. CDR3 DNA sequence: TGTGCCATCAGTGAGTCCGGGGGAGGGAGCACCGGGGAGCTGTTTTTT.

The chain joins TRBV7-2 to TRBJ2-1, with D uncertain. The V gene lost 2 bases and the J gene lost 4 bases, with 6 bases spanning the gap. This CDR3 has 13 amino acids. Per the germline V gene, CDR1 is SGHTA and CDR2 is FQGNSA. The CDR3 spells CASSLFPYNEQFF. CDR3 sequence (DNA): TGTGCCAGCAGCTTATTCCCATACAATGAGCAGTTCTTC.

This clone was counted once. This chain links TRBV18 with TRBJ2-3; D unclear. The CDR3 has 12 amino acids. Per germline, CDR1 KGHSH and CDR2 LQKENI. Trimming stripped 3 bases from V and 12 bases from J, with 13 bases between. CDR3 sequence: CASSPGQALQYF. DNA of the CDR3: TGTGCCAGCTCACCTGGTCAGGCCCTCCAGTATTTT.

The J gene is TRBJ1-5, the V gene TRBV7-2; 9 bases map to TRBD1. The germline CDR1 and CDR2 sequences are SGHTA and FQGNSA. The ends lost 4 bases at V and 0 bases at J; junction bases unmatched: 1. The length of the CDR3 is 15 residues. The CDR3 DNA reads TGTGCCAGCAGCTGGGGACAGGGTAGCAATCAGCCCCAGCATTTT. Protein: CASSWGQGSNQPQHF. Together with reference TRBV7-2 and TRBJ1-5, the CDR3 gives the full variable domain: GAGVSQSPSNKVTEKGKDVELRCDPISGHTALYWYRQSLGQGLEFLIYFQGNSAPDKSGLPSDRFSAERTGGSVSTLTIQRTQQEDSAVYLCASSWGQGSNQPQHFGDGTRLSIL.

This clone appeared a few times. This sequence joins TRBV6-1 and TRBJ1-4; 7 bases line up with TRBD1. The V and J ends lost 4 bases and 4 bases, in that order; junction bases with no gene match: 6. The CDR3 has 15 residues. Looked up from germline, CDR1 is MNHNS and CDR2 is SASEGT. CDR3 in DNA: TGTGCCAGCAGTGTATCACAGGGGTTTAATGAAAAACTGTTTTTT. Translation: CASSVSQGFNEKLFF.

The rearrangement links TRBV18 to TRBJ2-3; TRBD2 might be the D (5 bases). Trimming took off 1 base at V and 2 bases at J, with 10 bases between the two ends. The CDR3 totals 15 residues. Germline CDR1 reads KGHSH; CDR2 reads LQKENI. The CDR3, as DNA: TGTGCCAGCTCACCACTGGCGGGTCCCACAGATACGCAGTATTTT. Its protein is CASSPLAGPTDTQYF.

As to this clone: The same CDR3 can be traced to other DNA sequences in this sample. The genes are TRBV28 and TRBJ2-3, with unresolved D. Between the trimmed V and J ends, which lost 2 bases and 0 bases, there was a span of 0 bases. The CDR3 totals 12 residues. Germline V gives CDR1 MDHEN, CDR2 SYDVKM. This CDR3 reads CASSLSTDTQYF. The CDR3 bases are TGTGCCAGCAGTTTAAGCACAGATACGCAGTATTTT.

The chain is built from TRBV7-2 and TRBJ2-3, with no clear D. This CDR3 region has 14 residues. Trimming left V 0 bases short and J 6 bases short, with 10 bases between. Germline assignment: CDR1 SGHTA and CDR2 FQGNSA. The CDR3 protein is CASSLATPKDTQYF. The CDR3, as DNA: TGTGCCAGCAGCTTAGCGACCCCGAAGGATACGCAGTATTTT. The full variable domain, rest sourced from reference TRBV7-2 and TRBJ2-3, is GAGVSQSPSNKVTEKGKDVELRCDPISGHTALYWYRQSLGQGLEFLIYFQGNSAPDKSGLPSDRFSAERTGGSVSTLTIQRTQQEDSAVYLCASSLATPKDTQYFGPGTRLTVL.

This clone was seen only once. CDR3 region: CAWMLFAANTGELFF. The CDR3 DNA follows: TGTGCCTGGATGTTGTTTGCAGCCAACACCGGGGAGCTGTTTTTT. The chain recombines TRBV30 with TRBJ2-2; no definite D call. Trimming removed 4 bases at V and 2 bases at J, with 14 bases between. Germline values: CDR1 GTSNPN, CDR2 SVGIG (reference sequence). This CDR3 spans 15 amino acids. Filled out from reference TRBV30 and TRBJ2-2, the complete variable domain reads SQTIHQWPATLVQPVGSPLSLECTVEGTSNPNLYWYRQAAGRGLQLLFYSVGIGQISSEVPQNLSASRPQDRQFILSSKKLLLSDSGFYLCAWMLFAANTGELFFGEGSRLTVL.

The chain carries TRBV18 and TRBJ2-5, with a tentative D call TRBD1 (5 bases). V lost 3 bases and J lost 2, with 19 bases in between. Germline-derived CDR1 and CDR2 are KGHSH and LQKENI. There are 17 residues in the CDR3. The CDR3 DNA is TGTGCCAGCTCACCCCAGCAAGCTGGGGCTGGGCAAGAGACCCAGTACTTC. Its translation: CASSPQQAGAGQETQYF.